This T cell receptor beta chain was sequenced in a study of T cells in Graves' hyperthyroidism and ophthalmopathy. This CDR3 comprises 15 residues. Germline trimming cut 5 bases from V and 2 bases from J; bases unmatched to any gene: 7. Germline V gene lookup returns CDR1 MDHEN and CDR2 SYDVKM. Ten or more counts support this clonotype. RNA transcripts yielded amplified TCR beta CDR3 regions. Researchers ran a first-round RT-PCR on the TCR CDR3 using the HTBI primer set. MiXCR, applied by TCRdb to the multiplex PCR reads, yields one record per CDR3 protein. The sample has some 490,000 distinct CDR3 sequences; roughly 23% are singletons.

The sequence was obtained from a woman between 70 and 85 years old with Graves' ophthalmopathy. Sequenced sample: blood. The chain has TRBV28 and TRBJ2-7; TRBD1 matches 9 bases. CDR3 amino acids: CASSPGQGLPYEQYF. The CDR3 coding sequence is TGTGCCAGCAGTCCGGGACAGGGCTTACCCTACGAGCAGTACTTC.